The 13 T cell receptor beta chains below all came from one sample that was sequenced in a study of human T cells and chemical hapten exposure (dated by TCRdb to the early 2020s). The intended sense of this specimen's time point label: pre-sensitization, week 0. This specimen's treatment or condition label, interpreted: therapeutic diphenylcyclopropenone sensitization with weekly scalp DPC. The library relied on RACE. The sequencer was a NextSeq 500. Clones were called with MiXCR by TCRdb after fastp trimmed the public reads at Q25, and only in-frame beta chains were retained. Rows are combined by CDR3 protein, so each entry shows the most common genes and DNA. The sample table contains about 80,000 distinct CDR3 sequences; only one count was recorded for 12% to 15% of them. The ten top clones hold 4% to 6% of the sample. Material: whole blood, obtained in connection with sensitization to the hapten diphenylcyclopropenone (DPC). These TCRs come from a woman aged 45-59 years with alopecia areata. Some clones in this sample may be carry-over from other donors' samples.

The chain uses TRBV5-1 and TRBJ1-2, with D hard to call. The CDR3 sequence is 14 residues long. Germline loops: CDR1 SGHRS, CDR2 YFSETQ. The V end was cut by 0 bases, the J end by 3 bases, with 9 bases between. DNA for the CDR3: TGCGCCAGCAGCTTGGAGGAGCCAGACTATGGCTACACCTTC. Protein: CASSLEEPDYGYTF.

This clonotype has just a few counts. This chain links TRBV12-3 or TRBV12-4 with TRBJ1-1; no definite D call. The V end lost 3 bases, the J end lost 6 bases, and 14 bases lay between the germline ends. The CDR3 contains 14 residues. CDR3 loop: CASSFLRQSPEAFF. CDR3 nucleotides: TGTGCCAGCAGTTTCCTCCGTCAGAGCCCTGAAGCTTTCTTT.

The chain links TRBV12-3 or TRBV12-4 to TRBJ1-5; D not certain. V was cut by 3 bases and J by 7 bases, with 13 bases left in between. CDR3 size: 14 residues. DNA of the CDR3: TGTGCCAGCAGTTTTAACGGGGTATGGCAGCCCCAGCATTTT. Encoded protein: CASSFNGVWQPQHF.

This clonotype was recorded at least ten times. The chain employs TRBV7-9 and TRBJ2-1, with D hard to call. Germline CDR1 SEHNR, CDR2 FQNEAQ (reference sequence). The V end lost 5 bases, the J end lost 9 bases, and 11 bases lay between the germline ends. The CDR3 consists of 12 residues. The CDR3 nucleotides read TGTGCCAGCAGCACACAACTGGGTGAGCAGTTCTTC. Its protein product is CASSTQLGEQFF.

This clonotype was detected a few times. The CDR3: CASPPGETSGTTYEQYF. Written as DNA, the CDR3 is TGTGCCAGCCCACCAGGAGAAACTAGCGGGACTACCTACGAGCAGTACTTC. This rearrangement joins TRBV7-2 to TRBJ2-7, with TRBD2 matching over 10 bases. The CDR3 length is 17 residues. Germline assignment: CDR1 SGHTA and CDR2 FQGNSA. V lost 8 bases, J lost 2 bases, and 15 bases stayed unmatched.

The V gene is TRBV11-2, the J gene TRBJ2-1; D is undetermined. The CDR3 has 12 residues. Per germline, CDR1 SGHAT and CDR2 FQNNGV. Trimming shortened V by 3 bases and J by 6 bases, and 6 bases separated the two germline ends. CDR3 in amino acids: CASSFVVNEQFF. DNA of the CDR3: TGTGCCAGCAGCTTTGTCGTCAATGAGCAGTTCTTC.

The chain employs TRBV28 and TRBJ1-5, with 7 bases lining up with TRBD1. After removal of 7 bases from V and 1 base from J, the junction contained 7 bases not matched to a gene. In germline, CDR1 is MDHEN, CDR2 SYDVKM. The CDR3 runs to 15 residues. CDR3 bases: TGTGCCAGCACCTCGACAGGGCTAAGCAATCAGCCCCAGCATTTT. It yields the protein CASTSTGLSNQPQHF.

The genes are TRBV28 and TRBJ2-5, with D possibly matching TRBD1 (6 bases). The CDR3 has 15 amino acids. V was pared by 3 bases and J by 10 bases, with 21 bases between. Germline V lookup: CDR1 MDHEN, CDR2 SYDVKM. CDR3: CASSFRGDRRDNQYF. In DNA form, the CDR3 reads TGTGCCAGCAGTTTCAGGGGAGACCGAAGAGATAACCAGTACTTC.

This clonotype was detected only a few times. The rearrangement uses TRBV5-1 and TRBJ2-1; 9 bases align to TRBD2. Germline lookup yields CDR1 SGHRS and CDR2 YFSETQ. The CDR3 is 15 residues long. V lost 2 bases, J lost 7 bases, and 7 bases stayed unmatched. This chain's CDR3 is CASSFSGSKLNEQFF. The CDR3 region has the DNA TGCGCCAGCAGCTTTAGCGGGAGCAAGTTGAATGAGCAGTTCTTC.

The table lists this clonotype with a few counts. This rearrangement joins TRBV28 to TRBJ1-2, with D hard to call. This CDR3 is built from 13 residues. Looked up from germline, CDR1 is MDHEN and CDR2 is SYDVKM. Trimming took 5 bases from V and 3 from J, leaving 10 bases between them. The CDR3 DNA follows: TGTGCCAGCAGTCAGCGAGGTGACTATGGCTACACCTTC. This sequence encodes CASSQRGDYGYTF.

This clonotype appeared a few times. DNA of the CDR3: TGTGCCAGCACCGGACAGGGGGCTCCTGTAGCTTTCTTT. Protein sequence: CASTGQGAPVAFF. The gene calls are TRBV12-3 or TRBV12-4 and TRBJ1-1; 11 nucleotides match TRBD1. The CDR3 runs to 13 residues. Germline trimming cut 7 bases from V and 10 bases from J; bases unmatched to any gene: 8.

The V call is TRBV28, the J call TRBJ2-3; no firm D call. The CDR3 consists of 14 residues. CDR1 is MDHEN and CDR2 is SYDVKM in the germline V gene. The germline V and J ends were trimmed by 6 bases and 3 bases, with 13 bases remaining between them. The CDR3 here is CASSVSRATDTQYF. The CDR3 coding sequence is TGTGCCAGCAGCGTTTCGAGAGCAACAGATACGCAGTATTTT.

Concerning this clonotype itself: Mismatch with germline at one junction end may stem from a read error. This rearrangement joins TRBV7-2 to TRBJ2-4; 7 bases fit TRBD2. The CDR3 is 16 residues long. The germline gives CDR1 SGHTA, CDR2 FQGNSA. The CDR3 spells CASSLGGAGATNIQYF. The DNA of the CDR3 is TGTGCCAGCAGCTTAGGTGGTGCGGGAGCCACAAACATTCAGTACTTC.